The 18 T cell receptor beta chains presented below share a single source sample, sequenced in a study of Graves' ophthalmopathy and Graves' hyperthyroidism (dated by TCRdb to between 2017 and 2018). The sequencer was an Illumina HiSeq 2000. For repertoire sequencing, the TCR beta CDR3 regions were amplified from RNA transcripts. HTBI primers and the Qiagen OneStep RT-PCR kit were used in a first-round RT-PCR, which was followed by a second-round multiplex PCR, size selection and purification. The raw public data were reprocessed by TCRdb itself: fastp quality trimming at Q25, MiXCR clonotype calling, in-frame beta chains only. Each CDR3 protein gets just one entry, which takes the most common genes and DNA from the rows behind it. For this sample the table gives under 250,000 distinct CDR3 sequences, of which 20% to 25% were detected only once. The ten largest clones add up to roughly 40% of the sample.

The sequencing sample was made of peripheral blood. Receptors originate from a woman aged 45-65 years with Graves' ophthalmopathy. Donor details come from another sample of the same person, matched by shared clones.

This clonotype was counted many times. The chain employs TRBV10-3 and TRBJ1-1, with D possibly being TRBD1 (5 bases). CDR1 is ENHRY and CDR2 is SYGVKD in the germline V gene. The V and J ends lost 3 bases and 3 bases respectively, with 14 bases between them. The CDR3 is 15 residues long. The CDR3 here is CAISEPGREDTEAFF. CDR3 bases: TGTGCCATCAGTGAACCTGGCAGGGAGGACACTGAAGCTTTCTTT.

This clonotype occurred many times. This chain joins TRBV15 and TRBJ1-3; possible D gene TRBD1, 5 bases. Germline V lookup: CDR1 LNHNV, CDR2 YYDKDF (reference sequence). Trimming stripped 0 bases from V and 1 base from J, with 19 bases between. The CDR3 runs 19 residues. The chain's CDR3 is CATSRDRLGRAISGNTIYF. DNA for the CDR3: TGTGCCACCAGCAGAGATCGCCTTGGCAGGGCTATATCTGGAAACACCATATATTTT.

The chain recombines TRBV12-3 or TRBV12-4 with TRBJ1-2; tentatively, D is TRBD1 (6 bases). CDR3 size: 14 residues. Trimming took off 7 bases at V and 8 bases at J, with 20 bases between the two ends. CDR3 DNA: TGTGCCAGCATCCTACACGGGGGGCGCCAGGGCTACACCTTC. Translating it yields CASILHGGRQGYTF.

This clonotype was picked up many times. V is TRBV9 and J is TRBJ2-7, with 8 bases identical to TRBD2. The V and J ends lost 0 bases and 3 bases, in that order; junction bases with no gene match: 5. Germline CDR1 is SGDLS and CDR2 is YYNGEE. This CDR3 comprises 15 residues. The CDR3 loop reads CASSVGAGGNYEQYF. The CDR3 coding sequence is TGTGCCAGCAGCGTAGGGGCGGGAGGAAACTACGAGCAGTACTTC.

This clonotype was observed once. The V and J genes are TRBV30 and TRBJ1-5; tentative D call: TRBD1 (5 bases). The V gene's germline CDR1 is GTSNPN and CDR2 SVGIG (reference sequence). The V end lost 4 bases, the J end lost 3 bases, and 10 bases lay between the germline ends. The CDR3 runs 13 residues. DNA of the CDR3: TGTGCCTGGAATCCAGGGTTCAATCAGCCCCAGCATTTT. It yields the protein CAWNPGFNQPQHF.

The sample holds many counts of this clonotype. The rearrangement links TRBV12-3 or TRBV12-4 to TRBJ2-2; 8 nucleotides align to TRBD2. The J segment lost 4 bases and the V segment lost 3 bases, leaving 1 base of the junction unmatched. The CDR3 covers 14 residues. CDR3 region: CASSFTSGTGELFF. Here the CDR3 DNA reads TGTGCCAGCAGTTTTACTAGCGGCACCGGGGAGCTGTTTTTT.

This clonotype showed up many times. The chain combines TRBV6-1 with TRBJ2-7, with 7 positions matching TRBD2. The CDR3 is 13 amino acids. With 9 bases clipped from V and 7 bases from J, the junction kept 12 bases outside the gene matches. From germline, CDR1 is MNHNS and CDR2 SASEGT. The CDR3 region has the DNA TGTGCCAGTAGAAGGCGGGAGCGTTGGGAGCAGTACTTC. Translation gives CASRRRERWEQYF.

The table lists this clonotype with a few counts. V is TRBV6-5 and J is TRBJ2-7; 9 positions agree with TRBD1. CDR1 and CDR2 from the germline V gene are MNHEY and SVGAGI. J lost 6 bases, V lost 4 bases, and 1 base had no gene match. This CDR3 comprises 12 residues. The CDR3, as DNA: TGTGCCAGCAGTTCGACAGGGGGCGAGCAGTACTTC. Amino acids: CASSSTGGEQYF.

This clonotype came up many times. The V and J genes are TRBV12-3 or TRBV12-4 and TRBJ1-1; 9 bases fit TRBD1. There are 16 residues in the CDR3. V gave up 5 bases and J gave up 2 bases; unmatched junction bases: 9. In DNA, the CDR3 is TGTGCCAGCAGTATGACGACAGGGGGGGATAACACTGAAGCTTTCTTT. Its translation is CASSMTTGGDNTEAFF.

The chain employs TRBV12-3 or TRBV12-4 and TRBJ1-2; D is unresolved. V shed 3 bases and J shed 1 base, with 9 bases lying between them. CDR3 size: 14 residues. The CDR3 DNA follows: TGTGCCAGCAGTTTGACGGGTCGTAACTATGGCTACACCTTC. It translates to CASSLTGRNYGYTF.

This clonotype was observed a handful of times. The chain joins TRBV7-2 to TRBJ1-5; D perhaps matches TRBD1 (6 bases). Germline CDR1 is SGHTA and CDR2 is FQGNSA. With 4 bases removed from V and 1 base from J, the gap between germline ends came to 11 bases. The CDR3 loop spans 15 amino acids. The CDR3 coding sequence is TGTGCCAGCAGCTCCGGGGGCGGAAGCAATCAGCCCCAGCATTTT. It specifies CASSSGGGSNQPQHF.

The V gene is TRBV20-1, the J gene TRBJ1-6; no clear D gene. Trimming removed 3 bases from V and 0 bases from J, with 9 bases in between. The CDR3 covers 15 residues. CDR1 is DFQATT and CDR2 is SNEGSKA in the germline V gene (reference sequence). This CDR3 reads CSASRTSSYNSPLHF. The CDR3 coding sequence is TGCAGTGCTAGTAGGACGAGCTCCTATAATTCACCCCTCCACTTT.

This clonotype has ten or more counts. The rearrangement joins TRBV6-5 to TRBJ2-7; TRBD1 aligns across 7 bases. The length of the CDR3 is 14 residues. Germline-derived CDR1 and CDR2 are MNHEY and SVGAGI. V gave up 6 bases and J gave up 2 bases; unmatched junction bases: 7. The CDR3: CASRSAGTAYEQYF. CDR3 coding DNA: TGTGCCAGCAGATCCGCCGGGACAGCCTACGAGCAGTACTTC.

This clonotype was seen at least ten times. The V gene is TRBV30, the J gene TRBJ2-5; TRBD2 is a possible D gene (5 bases). The CDR3 extends over 15 amino acids. Trimming cost V 0 bases and J 5 bases, with 16 bases left between them. From germline, CDR1 is GTSNPN and CDR2 SVGIG (reference sequence). This CDR3 is CAWSVNSGGEETQYF. In DNA, the CDR3 is TGTGCCTGGAGTGTAAATAGTGGTGGGGAGGAGACCCAGTACTTC. The full variable domain, in which reference TRBV30 and TRBJ2-5 provide the parts outside the CDR3, is SQTIHQWPATLVQPVGSPLSLECTVEGTSNPNLYWYRQAAGRGLQLLFYSVGIGQISSEVPQNLSASRPQDRQFILSSKKLLLSDSGFYLCAWSVNSGGEETQYFGPGTRLLVL.

This clonotype was seen at least ten times. The chain uses TRBV12-3 or TRBV12-4 and TRBJ2-2; D is perhaps TRBD1 (5 bases). This CDR3 contains 13 residues. V shed 6 bases and J shed 3 bases, with 8 bases lying between them. The CDR3 DNA reads TGTGCCAGCAGACAGGCCCACACCGGGGAGCTGTTTTTT. Protein: CASRQAHTGELFF.

As to this clonotype: A junction boundary mismatches the germline segment, possibly from a read error. The V and J genes are TRBV2 and TRBJ1-2; D is undetermined. In germline, CDR1 is SNHLY, CDR2 FYNNEI. The CDR3 contains 11 residues. CDR3 nucleotide sequence: TGTGCCATCAGTGAAGTCTATGGCTACATCTTC. It specifies CAISEVYGYIF.

This clonotype was seen many times. The chain joins TRBV19 to TRBJ1-1; D is ambiguous. In germline, CDR1 is LNHDA, CDR2 SQIVND (reference sequence). V was clipped by 3 bases and J by 3 bases, with 23 bases between them. This CDR3 has 18 residues. The CDR3 DNA reads TGTGCCAGTAGTATGCGACGGCCCGGAACGGACGGGTACACTGAAGCTTTCTTT. Translated: CASSMRRPGTDGYTEAFF.

The table lists this clonotype with many counts. The chain recombines TRBV9 with TRBJ1-1; D not resolved. The V gene lost 0 bases and the J gene lost 4 bases, with 16 bases spanning the gap. Per germline, CDR1 SGDLS and CDR2 YYNGEE. This CDR3 has 16 amino acids. The DNA for the CDR3 is TGTGCCAGCAGCGTAGTAGGTCCGGGCTGGGGCACTGAAGCTTTCTTT. Residues: CASSVVGPGWGTEAFF.